Given below is one T cell receptor beta chain in context. Its target is not known. Then a second PCR, running about 6 to 11 cycles, was carried out with a sample-barcoded 5' primer and a J-beta primer mix. A tag from a template-switch adaptor with 12 random nucleotides marked each cDNA molecule. One entry per CDR3 protein results from TCRdb running MiXCR on the 5' RACE reads. The sample includes 1.5 million to 2 million distinct CDR3 sequences, around 50% of them seen just once. The entry originates in a study of blood T cells in healthy people across ages. Study information: About one barcoded beta molecule was captured per two T cells (by template switching).

From germline, CDR1 is SGHRS and CDR2 YFSETQ. The ends were cut back, 4 bases at V and 2 bases at J, with 13 bases in the middle. This CDR3 comprises 14 residues. Study results and caveats: Nothing was known about donor CMV status, and this possibly confounded expanded clonotype changes.

The receptor was isolated from a middle-aged woman in good health. This sequence joins TRBV5-1 and TRBJ2-7; D ambiguous. The specimen was blood. DNA of the CDR3: TGCGCCAGCAGCCCCACAGCCCCCCCCTACGAGCAGTACTTC. It codes for CASSPTAPPYEQYF.